This T cell receptor (beta chain) was recovered during a study of cytomegalovirus exposure and HLA in healthy donors. At the level of the study: Among 150 million to 200 million T cells, an earlier analysis found 117 million unique TCR beta sequences. Study conclusions and caveats: Cytomegalovirus association was assigned to about 150 TCR beta chains.

This clone was counted once. Its matching antigen is unknown. This CDR3 region has 14 residues. CDR1 and CDR2 from the germline V gene are MNHNS and SASEGT. The V end lost 7 bases, the J end lost 2 bases, and 12 bases lay between the germline ends. PCR used 60 Vbeta primers and 13 Jbeta primers. Sequencing was performed with immunoSEQ multiplex PCR; in TCRdb, only in-frame clones are kept and a portion is missing. The sample has 150,000 to 200,000 clones, approximately 81% seen once; the top ten hold roughly 2.1%. This chain joins TRBV6-1 and TRBJ2-1; the D gene is possibly TRBD1 (5 bases). Sequenced: PBMCs. This TCR derives from a woman between 18 and 29 years old in good health and CMV-seropositive. The CDR3 nucleotides are TGTGCCAGCAACCGGCAGGGTGCCTACAATGAGCAGTTCTTC. It encodes CASNRQGAYNEQFF.